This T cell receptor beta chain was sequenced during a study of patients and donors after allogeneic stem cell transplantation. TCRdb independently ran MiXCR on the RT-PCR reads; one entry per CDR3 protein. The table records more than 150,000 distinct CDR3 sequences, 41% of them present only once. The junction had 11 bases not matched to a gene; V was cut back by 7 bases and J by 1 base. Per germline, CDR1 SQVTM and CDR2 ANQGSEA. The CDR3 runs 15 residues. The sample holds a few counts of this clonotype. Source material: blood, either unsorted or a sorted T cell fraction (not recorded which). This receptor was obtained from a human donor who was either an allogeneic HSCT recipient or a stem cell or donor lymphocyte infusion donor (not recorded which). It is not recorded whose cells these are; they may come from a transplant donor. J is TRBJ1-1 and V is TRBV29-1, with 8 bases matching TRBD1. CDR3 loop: CSAGQGGRPNTEAFF. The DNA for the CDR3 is TGCAGCGCCGGACAGGGCGGGCGCCCGAACACTGAAGCTTTCTTT.